The 10 T cell receptor beta chains given below trace back to one sample, sequenced in a study of T cell clonality in common variable immunodeficiency. Measured with immunoSEQ multiplex PCR; TCRdb has only the in-frame clones, and not every one. The sample includes 45,000 to 55,000 clones, none of them occurring once. The sequencing input was peripheral blood mononuclear cells. These receptors originate from a person aged 18 to 70 in good health.

This clone was seen at least ten times. The read ends 3 residues before the CDR3 terminus; that terminus is restored from the germline J gene. V gene TRBV30 combines with J gene TRBJ2-7; 9 bases align to TRBD2. Trimming removed 6 bases from V and 0 bases from J; junction bases left unmatched: 6. Germline V gene sequence: CDR1 GTSNPN, CDR2 SVGIG (reference sequence). The CDR3 length is 14 residues. The sequenced part of the CDR3 DNA is TGTGCCTGCACCCGACTAGCGGACTCCTACGAG. This encodes CACTRLADSYE. The complete CDR3 reads CACTRLADSYEQYF. The whole variable domain, remainder taken from reference TRBV30 and TRBJ2-7, is SQTIHQWPATLVQPVGSPLSLECTVEGTSNPNLYWYRQAAGRGLQLLFYSVGIGQISSEVPQNLSASRPQDRQFILSSKKLLLSDSGFYLCACTRLADSYEQYFGPGTRLTVT.

This clone was observed many times. The DNA ends 3 residues before the CDR3 does, and the rest of the CDR3 is filled in from the germline J gene. V usage is TRBV5-6 and J usage is TRBJ1-2; D ambiguous. Between the trimmed V and J ends, which lost 4 bases and 3 bases, there was a span of 10 bases. This CDR3 contains 13 residues. CDR1 SGHDT and CDR2 YYEEEE come from the germline V gene. CDR3 residues: CASSPGVDYGYTF. The sequenced part of the CDR3 DNA is TGTGCCAGCAGCCCCGGTGTTGACTATGGC.

This clone was counted ten times or more. CDR3 loop: CASRSGGQSNNSPLHF. CDR3 bases read: TGTGCCAGCAGATCTGGGGGACAGAGCAATAATTCACCC. This chain uses TRBV6-2 or TRBV6-3 with TRBJ1-6, with 7 positions matching TRBD1. The observed sequence ends 3 residues before the CDR3 terminus, with the missing tail filled in from the germline J gene. The CDR3 is made up of 16 amino acids. CDR1 MNHEY and CDR2 SVGEGT come from the germline V gene. The V segment lost 6 bases and the J segment 5 bases; nucleotides outside the gene matches: 10.

This clone was found many times. The covered CDR3 bases are TGTGCCAGCAGCCCCCACTCCTACGAG. This encodes CASSPHSYE. Given in full, the CDR3 is CASSPHSYEQYF. The rearrangement links TRBV7-2 to TRBJ2-7, with D unclear. The read finishes 3 residues shy of the CDR3 end, and the germline J gene is used to complete it. Germline V lookup: CDR1 SGHTA, CDR2 FQGNSA. V shed 5 bases and J shed 0 bases, with 5 bases lying between them. The CDR3 loop spans 12 amino acids.

This clone appeared many times. A read error may account for a junction end that differs from germline. The sequence runs out 3 residues before the end of the CDR3; the remainder is reconstructed from the germline J gene. The genes are TRBV4-2 and TRBJ2-7; the match to TRBD1 covers 7 bases. CDR3 length equals 16 residues. The germline CDR1 and CDR2 sequences are LGHNA and YNFKEQ. The covered CDR3 bases are TGCGCCAGCAGCCAAGATCCGGGACAGCGAACCTACGAG. Translating gives CASSQDPGQRTYE. The entire CDR3 reads CASSQDPGQRTYEQYF.

This clone was counted ten times or more. The read ends 3 residues early relative to the CDR3; the germline J gene fills the gap. The V call is TRBV4-2, the J call TRBJ2-7, with TRBD2 matching 14 bases. Looked up from germline, CDR1 is LGHNA and CDR2 is YNFKEQ. The CDR3 totals 16 residues. Unmatched junction bases numbered 4, after V lost 2 bases and J lost 4 bases. The CDR3 DNA, read in part, is TGTGCCAGCAGCCAACCGGGACTAGCGGGAGCATACGAG. Residues: CASSQPGLAGAYE. In full, the CDR3 is CASSQPGLAGAYEQYF.

This clone was seen at least ten times. The CDR3 goes on 3 residues after the read ends, and that part is filled in from the germline J gene. This chain links TRBV28 with TRBJ2-7; 9 bases line up with TRBD1. With 11 bases clipped from V and 5 bases from J, the junction kept 10 bases outside the gene matches. This CDR3 region has 13 residues. The V gene's germline CDR1 is MDHEN and CDR2 SYDVKM. The covered CDR3 bases are TGTGCCTCCATGGGACAGGGCAACCACGAG. Its translation is CASMGQGNHE. The complete CDR3 reads CASMGQGNHEQYF.

Ten or more counts support this clone. The read gets to within 3 residues of the CDR3 end, and the germline J gene fills in the rest. The rearrangement links TRBV20-1 to TRBJ2-7; possibly TRBD1 for D (5 bases). CDR1 is DFQATT, CDR2 SNEGSKA, per germline (reference sequence). With 8 bases removed from V and 5 bases from J, the gap between germline ends came to 19 bases. The CDR3 sequence is 13 residues long. CDR3 sequence: CSPQKDIEHEQYF. The sequenced CDR3 bases are TGCAGTCCCCAGAAGGACATTGAACACGAG.

There are many counts of this clone. Sequencing ends 3 residues short of the CDR3 end; the germline J gene provides the rest. J is TRBJ2-3 and V is TRBV7-8; the match to TRBD2 covers 7 bases. Germline V gene lookup returns CDR1 SGHVS and CDR2 FQNEAQ. CDR3 size: 14 residues. The sequenced CDR3 bases are TGTGCCAGCAGCGAGACTAGCCTCCATGTGGCG. It codes for CASSETSLHVA. The CDR3 in full is CASSETSLHVAQYF.

This clone has ten or more counts. Read sequence stops 3 residues before the CDR3 end, and the germline J gene provides the missing end. V and J are TRBV20-1 and TRBJ2-7; 7 nucleotides match TRBD2. This CDR3 spans 13 amino acids. CDR1 is DFQATT, CDR2 SNEGSKA, per germline (reference sequence). The sequenced CDR3 bases are TGCGCAGTAAACCGACTAGCCCGGTACGAG. Its protein is CAVNRLARYE. The CDR3 as a whole reads CAVNRLARYEQYF.